This entry concerns a single T cell receptor beta chain. A read error may be the cause here, since a much bigger clone is one base away. The data derive from a study of T cells in Graves' hyperthyroidism and ophthalmopathy. The CDR3 has 16 residues. The V end was cut by 7 bases, the J end by 10 bases, with 26 bases between. Germline assignment: CDR1 SGHTA and CDR2 FQGNSA. RNA transcripts served as the template for amplifying TCR beta CDR3 regions. An initial round of RT-PCR targeting the TCR CDR3 relied on the HTBI primer set. TCRdb redid the calling of the multiplex PCR reads with MiXCR, one entry per CDR3 protein. The table has 600,000 to 650,000 distinct CDR3 sequences, about a fifth seen once.

The sequenced sample was blood. This chain connects TRBV7-2 to TRBJ2-1; weak D call: TRBD1 (6 bases). The TCR was taken from a man aged 30 to 39 with Graves' ophthalmopathy. CDR3 sequence (DNA): TGTGCCAGCACTTCCTCGTCTGACAGGAACTACTACGAGCAGTTCTTC. Translated, it gives CASTSSSDRNYYEQFF. The complete variable domain, with remaining parts taken from reference TRBV7-2 and TRBJ2-1, reads GAGVSQSPSNKVTEKGKDVELRCDPISGHTALYWYRQSLGQGLEFLIYFQGNSAPDKSGLPSDRFSAERTGGSVSTLTIQRTQQEDSAVYLCASTSSSDRNYYEQFFGPGTRLTVL.